A selection of T cell receptor beta chains follows, all from one sample in a study of chemoradiotherapy in HPV16-positive cancers. Profiling relied on immunoSEQ multiplex PCR, and the TCRdb table lists in-frame clones only, not all of them. The sample lists 440 or so clones; 85% to 90% were seen once. The sample consisted of tumor tissue, taken from a patient who underwent chemoradiotherapy. Receptors originate from a human donor with HPV-associated anogenital cancer. Both conserved end residues are part of each CDR3. D genes are given only for firm matches. The size field is filled for only some rows; it gives once, few, many or a size class.

d_gene,v_gene,j_gene,len,abundance,CDR3aa,CDR3nt
.,TRBV5-4,TRBJ2-1,15,.,CASSHGTSRNNEQFF,TGTGCCAGCAGCCACGGGACTTCCCGAAACAATGAGCAGTTCTTC
.,TRBV5-6,TRBJ2-1,14,.,CASSSPGLRSEQFF,TGTGCCAGCAGCTCCCCGGGACTGAGGAGTGAGCAGTTCTTC
TRBD2,TRBV9,TRBJ2-1,15,.,CASSVGTSGGDEQFF,TGTGCCAGCAGCGTAGGGACTAGCGGGGGCGATGAGCAGTTCTTC
TRBD2,TRBV19,TRBJ2-1,15,.,CASSALAGEWYEQFF,TGTGCCAGTAGTGCCCTAGCGGGAGAGTGGTATGAGCAGTTCTTC
.,TRBV7-2,TRBJ1-4,15,.,CASSLARQYGEKLFF,TGTGCCAGCAGCTTAGCCCGCCAGTACGGTGAAAAACTGTTTTTT
.,TRBV18,TRBJ2-7,15,.,CASSLDQAGPYEQYF,TGTGCCAGCTCACTGGACCAGGCGGGGCCCTACGAGCAGTACTTC
TRBD1,TRBV30,TRBJ2-2,17,.,CAWNYRDRLSNTGELFF,TGTGCCTGGAATTACCGGGACAGACTATCGAACACCGGGGAGCTGTTTTTT
TRBD2,TRBV29-1,TRBJ2-5,14,.,CSVGISGSYETQYF,TGCAGCGTTGGTATTAGCGGGAGTTATGAGACCCAGTACTTC
.,TRBV30,TRBJ2-7,12,.,CALEFPLYEQYF,TGTGCCCTAGAGTTCCCCCTGTACGAGCAGTACTTC
TRBD2,TRBV27,TRBJ2-7,16,once,CASGGGGQLLGYEQYF,TGTGCCAGCGGGGGGGGAGGCCAACTCTTAGGGTACGAGCAGTACTTC
.,TRBV10-3,TRBJ2-2,15,.,CAISERGAPSGELFF,TGTGCCATCAGTGAACGGGGGGCACCGTCCGGGGAGCTGTTTTTT
.,TRBV18,TRBJ2-7,16,.,CASSPRGAYGLDEQYF,TGTGCCAGCTCCCCCCGCGGGGCGTATGGCCTCGACGAGCAGTACTTC
.,TRBV7-2,TRBJ2-1,14,.,CASSFRAGENEQFF,TGTGCCAGCAGCTTCAGGGCAGGGGAGAATGAGCAGTTCTTC
.,TRBV18,TRBJ2-2,14,.,CASSPRPEAGELFF,TGTGCCAGCTCACCCAGGCCTGAGGCCGGGGAGCTGTTTTTT
.,TRBV28,TRBJ2-2,16,.,CASTTPREIGTGELFF,TGTGCCAGCACCACTCCTAGGGAGATCGGGACCGGGGAGCTGTTTTTT
.,TRBV30,TRBJ2-7,12,.,CAWSAIEDEQYF,TGTGCCTGGAGTGCCATCGAGGACGAGCAGTACTTC
.,TRBV4-3,TRBJ2-1,13,.,CASSQEGAGEQFF,TGCGCCAGCAGCCAAGAAGGAGCGGGTGAGCAGTTCTTC
TRBD1,TRBV2,TRBJ1-1,17,.,CASIPSEGAVVIPEAFF,TGTGCCAGCATTCCTTCGGAGGGGGCAGTAGTAATCCCTGAAGCTTTCTTT
.,TRBV11-2,TRBJ2-1,15,.,CASSLGQSSYNEQFF,TGTGCCAGCAGCCTCGGACAGAGCTCCTACAATGAGCAGTTCTTC
TRBD1,TRBV30,TRBJ1-3,15,once,CAWSRDSGSGNTIYF,TGTGCCTGGAGCCGGGACAGTGGATCTGGAAACACCATATATTTT
.,TRBV1,TRBJ1-2,16,.,CTSSTLGLRKTYGYTF,TGCACCAGCAGCACACTGGGTTTGCGAAAGACCTATGGCTACACCTTC
.,TRBV7-8,TRBJ1-4,15,.,CASSLDGTRNEKLFF,TGTGCCAGCAGCTTAGACGGGACAAGGAATGAAAAACTGTTTTTT
TRBD1,TRBV30,TRBJ2-7,12,.,CASYSGGNEQYF,TGTGCCTCGTACTCAGGGGGCAACGAGCAGTACTTC
.,TRBV27,TRBJ2-1,15,.,CASGGTSSSYNEQFF,TGTGCCAGCGGGGGGACTTCAAGCTCCTACAATGAGCAGTTCTTC
.,TRBV7-3,TRBJ1-3,16,.,CASSFRFNLAGNTIYF,TGTGCCAGCAGCTTCCGGTTTAATTTAGCTGGAAACACCATATATTTT
TRBD2,TRBV11-3,TRBJ2-7,14,.,CASSRTSGAYEQYF,TGTGCCAGCAGCCGAACTAGCGGGGCCTACGAGCAGTACTTC
TRBD2,TRBV5-1,TRBJ2-3,15,.,CASSLFGGGTDTQYF,TGCGCCAGCAGCCTCTTTGGGGGGGGCACAGATACGCAGTATTTT
.,TRBV6-1,TRBJ2-2,15,.,CASRSGTTNTGELFF,TGTGCCAGCAGGTCCGGGACAACGAACACCGGGGAGCTGTTTTTT
.,TRBV7-2,TRBJ2-7,13,.,CASSFSEAYEQYF,TGTGCCAGCAGCTTTTCGGAAGCCTACGAGCAGTACTTC
TRBD1,TRBV28,TRBJ1-4,20,.,CACTFPPGQGSVGVGEKLFF,TGTGCCTGCACCTTCCCTCCGGGACAGGGAAGCGTAGGTGTAGGTGAAAAACTGTTTTTT
.,TRBV30,TRBJ2-1,12,.,CAWSLQHNEQFF,TGTGCCTGGAGCCTTCAACACAATGAGCAGTTCTTC
TRBD1,TRBV19,TRBJ2-7,13,.,CASKSTGAYEQYF,TGTGCCAGTAAATCGACAGGGGCCTACGAGCAGTACTTC
.,TRBV2,TRBJ2-2,12,.,CASRDYTGELFF,TGTGCCAGCAGGGATTACACCGGGGAGCTGTTTTTT
.,TRBV5-1,TRBJ1-2,14,.,CASSVQATNYGYTF,TGCGCCAGCAGCGTCCAAGCAACTAACTATGGCTACACCTTC
.,TRBV11-2,TRBJ2-7,14,.,CASSLSPGANEQYF,TGTGCCAGCAGCTTATCCCCGGGGGCGAACGAGCAGTACTTC
TRBD2,TRBV9,TRBJ2-7,12,.,CLKREGYYEQYF,TGTTTAAAGCGGGAGGGTTACTACGAGCAGTACTTC
.,TRBV19,TRBJ1-2,14,.,CASSNEEVSYGYTF,TGTGCCAGTAGTAACGAGGAAGTAAGCTATGGCTACACCTTC
TRBD1,TRBV4-2,TRBJ1-6,14,once,CASSPGQGSSPLHF,TGTGCCAGCAGCCCGGGACAGGGGAGTTCACCCCTCCACTTT
.,TRBV5-1,TRBJ1-1,14,.,CASRRDGSNTEAFF,TGCGCCAGCAGACGGGACGGTTCGAACACTGAAGCTTTCTTT
.,TRBV27,TRBJ2-7,13,.,CASSLSRNYEQYF,TGTGCCAGCAGTTTGTCCCGCAACTACGAGCAGTACTTC
TRBD1,TRBV29-1,TRBJ1-3,14,.,CSVELTDRANTIYF,TGCAGCGTTGAATTAACGGACAGGGCCAACACCATATATTTT
.,TRBV5-1,TRBJ1-3,16,.,CASSLEQRSAGNTIYF,TGCGCCAGCAGCTTGGAGCAGAGATCCGCTGGAAACACCATATATTTT
.,TRBV19,TRBJ2-5,12,.,CASSIAGETQYF,TGTGCCAGTAGTATAGCTGGAGAGACCCAGTACTTC
.,TRBV7-6,TRBJ2-7,12,.,CASSLGDREQYF,TGTGCCAGCAGCTTAGGAGATCGCGAGCAGTACTTC
TRBD2,TRBV7-8,TRBJ2-5,14,.,CASTSNSGRETQYF,TGTGCCAGCACCTCAAATAGCGGGCGAGAGACCCAGTACTTC
.,TRBV4-2,TRBJ1-2,16,.,CASSQVGGGEKYGYTF,TGTGCCAGCAGCCAAGTGGGTGGCGGGGAAAAGTATGGCTACACCTTC